The 18 T cell receptor beta chains below were found in one sample sequenced in a study of T cell responses to AZD1222 COVID-19 vaccine. Data came from immunoSEQ multiplex PCR; TCRdb stores just in-frame clones and leaves some out. The sample consists of fewer than 200,000 clones, around nine tenths of them appearing once. The sample in question was peripheral blood, obtained 28 days after the second AZD1222 dose. These receptors all come from an adult who received the AZD1222 COVID-19 vaccine.

This sequence joins TRBV7-2 and TRBJ2-1; D unclear. This CDR3 has 12 residues. In germline, CDR1 is SGHTA, CDR2 FQGNSA. The ends were cut back, 7 bases at V and 8 bases at J, with 12 bases in the middle. The CDR3 DNA follows: TGTGCCAGCAAAGGCCGGTCCGATGAGCAGTTCTTC. Translation gives CASKGRSDEQFF.

This clone was counted only a few times. The chain is built from TRBV7-3 and TRBJ2-3; TRBD2 agrees at 9 bases. Germline loops: CDR1 SGHTA, CDR2 FQGTGA. The J segment lost 2 bases and the V segment lost 4 bases, leaving 4 bases of the junction unmatched. CDR3 length: 15 residues. Written as DNA, the CDR3 is TGTGCCAGCAGCTCGCGGGGGGGCGACACAGATACGCAGTATTTT. It specifies CASSSRGGDTDTQYF. The whole variable domain, remainder taken from reference TRBV7-3 and TRBJ2-3, is GAGVSQTPSNKVTEKGKYVELRCDPISGHTALYWYRQSLGQGPEFLIYFQGTGAADDSGLPNDRFFAVRPEGSVSTLKIQRTERGDSAVYLCASSSRGGDTDTQYFGPGTRLTVL.

The chain uses TRBV2 and TRBJ1-1; unclear D gene. The CDR3 is made up of 15 amino acids. Looked up from germline, CDR1 is SNHLY and CDR2 is FYNNEI. Between the trimmed V and J ends, which lost 2 bases and 0 bases, there was a span of 10 bases. CDR3 bases: TGTGCCAGCAGTGAAAGAAAGTTCATGAACACTGAAGCTTTCTTT. It specifies CASSERKFMNTEAFF. The full variable domain, in which reference TRBV2 and TRBJ1-1 provide the parts outside the CDR3, is EPEVTQTPSHQVTQMGQEVILRCVPISNHLYFYWYRQILGQKVEFLVSFYNNEISEKSEIFDDQFSVERPDGSNFTLKIRSTKLEDSAMYFCASSERKFMNTEAFFGQGTRLTVV.

V and J are TRBV15 and TRBJ1-5; D is undetermined. The V gene lost 1 base and the J gene lost 2 bases, with 15 bases spanning the gap. This CDR3 spans 17 amino acids. Germline lookup yields CDR1 LNHNV and CDR2 YYDKDF (reference sequence). The CDR3 region has the DNA TGTGCCACCAGCAGAGTCCGAAGTCGGGCCCGCAATCAGCCCCAGCATTTT. Its protein product is CATSRVRSRARNQPQHF.

This chain connects TRBV11-1 to TRBJ1-1, with TRBD1 matching over 7 bases. V was pared by 2 bases and J by 1 base, with 4 bases of the junction left unmatched. Germline-derived CDR1 and CDR2 are SGHAT and FQDESV (reference sequence). The CDR3 runs 15 residues. The CDR3 bases are TGTGCCAGCAGCTTACCCGGGACAGCGAACACTGAAGCTTTCTTT. Amino acids: CASSLPGTANTEAFF. Full variable domain (rest looked up from reference TRBV11-1 and TRBJ1-1): EAEVAQSPRYKITEKSQAVAFWCDPISGHATLYWYRQILGQGPELLVQFQDESVVDDSQLPKDRFSAERLKGVDSTLKIQPAELGDSAMYLCASSLPGTANTEAFFGQGTRLTVV.

This chain links TRBV7-9 with TRBJ1-5; D gene ambiguous. CDR3 length: 14 amino acids. Germline V gene data show CDR1 as SEHNR and CDR2 as FQNEAQ (reference sequence). V lost 5 bases, J lost 7 bases, and 15 bases lay in between. CDR3 in DNA: TGTGCCAGCAGCCCCCAGTCGGGGAACCAGCCCCAGCATTTT. It encodes CASSPQSGNQPQHF.

This chain connects TRBV30 to TRBJ1-1; D not certain. The CDR3 extends over 14 amino acids. V lost 0 bases, J lost 3 bases, and 11 bases lay in between. In germline, CDR1 is GTSNPN, CDR2 SVGIG (reference sequence). The chain's CDR3 is CAWSVLESYTEAFF. CDR3 DNA sequence: TGTGCCTGGAGTGTACTTGAGTCGTACACTGAAGCTTTCTTT.

The J gene is TRBJ2-7, the V gene TRBV30; D is ambiguous. CDR1 and CDR2 from the germline V gene are GTSNPN and SVGIG (reference sequence). This CDR3 has 12 amino acids. V lost 5 bases to trimming and J lost 6 bases, with 14 bases between them. Here the CDR3 DNA reads TGTGCCTGGGGACCAGGAGCTCGCGAGCAGTACTTC. Translation gives CAWGPGAREQYF.

The J gene is TRBJ2-7, the V gene TRBV6-5, with no clear D. V shed 6 bases and J shed 4 bases, with 19 bases lying between them. This CDR3 region has 15 residues. Germline V gives CDR1 MNHEY, CDR2 SVGAGI. CDR3: CASRPRIGALYEQYF. CDR3 DNA: TGTGCCAGCAGACCTCGAATCGGAGCGCTGTACGAGCAGTACTTC.

This chain uses TRBV6-5 with TRBJ1-1, with 7 bases that match TRBD1. The V gene's germline CDR1 is MNHEY and CDR2 SVGAGI. This CDR3 region has 15 residues. The V gene end was trimmed by 2 bases and the J gene end by 5 bases; junction bases not matched to a gene: 8. As DNA, the CDR3 is TGTGCCAGCAGTTACAGAACAGGGGCGGTTACTGAAGCTTTCTTT. This codes for CASSYRTGAVTEAFF.

The count of this clone is one. The chain uses TRBV24-1 and TRBJ2-2, with 8 bases fitting TRBD1. This CDR3 is 17 amino acids long. V was clipped by 4 bases and J by 6 bases; unmatched bases: 12. The germline gives CDR1 KGHDR, CDR2 SFDVKD. CDR3 DNA: TGTGCCACCAGTGACCCCAGCGACAGGGGAAGGCCCGGGGAGCTGTTTTTT. Protein product: CATSDPSDRGRPGELFF.

The rearrangement uses TRBV5-4 and TRBJ2-2, with D perhaps matching TRBD1 (6 bases). Germline V gene sequence: CDR1 SGHNT, CDR2 YYREEE (reference sequence). With 3 bases removed from V and 8 bases from J, the gap between germline ends came to 17 bases. This CDR3 is built from 15 residues. CDR3 in amino acids: CASSSTQGLRGELFF. Written as DNA, the CDR3 is TGTGCCAGCAGCTCCACACAGGGCCTTAGGGGGGAGCTGTTTTTT. The complete variable domain, with remaining parts taken from reference TRBV5-4 and TRBJ2-2, reads ETGVTQSPTHLIKTRGQQVTLRCSSQSGHNTVSWYQQALGQGPQFIFQYYREEENGRGNFPPRFSGLQFPNYSSELNVNALELDDSALYLCASSSTQGLRGELFFGEGSRLTVL.

The chain is built from TRBV20-1 and TRBJ1-5, with D unclear. In germline, CDR1 is DFQATT, CDR2 SNEGSKA (reference sequence). CDR3 length: 14 amino acids. The V gene lost 3 bases and the J gene lost 0 bases, with 9 bases spanning the gap. CDR3 sequence reads: CSASGHSSNQPQHF. The CDR3 DNA sequence: TGCAGTGCTAGTGGCCATAGTAGCAATCAGCCCCAGCATTTT.

V is TRBV11-1 and J is TRBJ1-2; the D gene is possibly TRBD1 (6 bases). Trimming cost V 5 bases and J 0 bases, with 16 bases left between them. The CDR3 length is 16 residues. Germline CDR1 reads SGHAT; CDR2 reads FQDESV (reference sequence). The CDR3: CASSAIMDSSNYGYTF. CDR3 sequence (DNA): TGTGCCAGCAGCGCGATTATGGACAGTTCTAACTATGGCTACACCTTC.

The chain is built from TRBV2 and TRBJ1-2; D is possibly TRBD1 (5 bases). Germline CDR1 reads SNHLY; CDR2 reads FYNNEI. The germline V and J ends were trimmed by 5 bases and 7 bases, with 14 bases remaining between them. CDR3 length: 13 residues. CDR3 region: CASSRGLERGYTF. DNA of the CDR3: TGTGCCAGCAGTCGGGGACTAGAGCGTGGCTACACCTTC.

The rearrangement joins TRBV19 to TRBJ1-2; 12 positions match TRBD1. Germline V gene sequence: CDR1 LNHDA, CDR2 SQIVND (reference sequence). V lost 3 bases to trimming and J lost 2 bases; unmatched junction nucleotides: 7. The CDR3 runs 17 residues. The CDR3 nucleotides read TGTGCCAGTAGTATTTTGGGACAGGGGGCGCGAAACTATGGCTACACCTTC. Its protein product is CASSILGQGARNYGYTF.

The genes are TRBV29-1 and TRBJ2-1; 10 nucleotides match TRBD1. V dropped 7 bases and J dropped 2; count of bases not matched to a gene: 17. The germline CDR1 and CDR2 sequences are SQVTM and ANQGSEA. The CDR3 sequence is 18 residues long. This chain's CDR3 is CSAATGGESGAAYNEQFF. The CDR3 DNA sequence: TGCAGCGCCGCGACAGGGGGCGAAAGTGGTGCTGCCTACAATGAGCAGTTCTTC.

This clone came up a few times. This chain joins TRBV3-1 (or the pseudogene TRBV3-2) and TRBJ1-6; D perhaps matches TRBD1 (5 bases). With 1 base removed from V and 9 bases from J, the gap between germline ends came to 16 bases. The V gene's germline CDR1 is LGHDT and CDR2 YNNKEL (reference sequence). CDR3 length equals 16 residues. As DNA, the CDR3 is TGTGCCAGCAGCCAAGGGGACCGAAACCCTCCTTCACCCCTCCACTTT. Protein: CASSQGDRNPPSPLHF.